A selection of T cell receptor beta chains follows, all from one sample in a study of graft-versus-host responses after intestinal transplantation. Assay used: immunoSEQ multiplex PCR; TCRdb lists only in-frame clones, some missing. The sample yields 85,000 to 100,000 clones, approximately 89% seen once. Their target antigens are unknown. The sample here was unstimulated CD4+ T cells sorted from spleen or lymph node cells, taken before transplant. The receptors stem from a human donor who was the organ donor for an intestinal transplant. Each CDR3 is given with its conserved first and last residue. A D gene is named only where the DNA matches it firmly. Clone size, where shown, is once, few, many, or a class for clones that have expanded.

J gene,CDR3 length,V gene,D gene,clone size,CDR3 protein,CDR3 DNA
TRBJ2-2,16,TRBV19,TRBD1,NA,CASSIRFTRGTGELFF,TGTGCCAGTAGTATTAGGTTCACCAGGGGGACCGGGGAGCTGTTTTTT
TRBJ2-5,14,TRBV18,TRBD1,NA,CASSPRTGGETQYF,TGTGCCAGCTCACCACGGACAGGGGGAGAGACCCAGTACTTC
TRBJ2-7,15,TRBV6-1,TRBD1,NA,CAAGGDRGKSYEQYF,TGTGCCGCCGGGGGCGACAGGGGGAAGTCCTACGAGCAGTACTTC
TRBJ1-5,15,TRBV27,NA,NA,CASSFRLSSVHPQHF,TGTGCCAGCAGCTTCAGGTTGAGTTCCGTTCATCCCCAGCATTTT
TRBJ1-5,16,TRBV6-1,NA,once,CASSELGGYGNQPQHF,TGTGCCAGCAGTGAATTAGGAGGGTATGGCAATCAGCCCCAGCATTTT
TRBJ1-1,10,TRBV25-1,NA,NA,CASPNTEAFF,TGTGCCAGCCCTAACACTGAAGCTTTCTTT
TRBJ1-4,13,TRBV6-5,TRBD1,NA,CASPGQGNEKLFF,TGTGCCAGCCCGGGACAGGGGAATGAAAAACTGTTTTTT
TRBJ1-4,14,TRBV28,NA,once,CASSSWDIAEKLFF,TGTGCCAGCAGTTCCTGGGACATCGCTGAAAAACTGTTTTTT
TRBJ1-1,13,TRBV7-9,NA,NA,CASSLVAGSEAFF,TGTGCCAGCAGCTTAGTAGCGGGTTCTGAAGCTTTCTTT
TRBJ1-1,15,TRBV4-2,NA,NA,CASSQEGGVRTEAFF,TGTGCCAGCAGCCAAGAGGGGGGGGTACGCACTGAAGCTTTCTTT
TRBJ2-3,16,TRBV9,TRBD2,NA,CASSGGTSGGIDTQYF,TGTGCCAGCAGCGGGGGGACTAGCGGGGGTATAGATACGCAGTATTTT
TRBJ2-1,18,TRBV28,TRBD2,NA,CASSLEGLAGVSYNEQFF,TGTGCCAGCAGTTTAGAGGGACTAGCGGGAGTTTCCTACAATGAGCAGTTCTTC